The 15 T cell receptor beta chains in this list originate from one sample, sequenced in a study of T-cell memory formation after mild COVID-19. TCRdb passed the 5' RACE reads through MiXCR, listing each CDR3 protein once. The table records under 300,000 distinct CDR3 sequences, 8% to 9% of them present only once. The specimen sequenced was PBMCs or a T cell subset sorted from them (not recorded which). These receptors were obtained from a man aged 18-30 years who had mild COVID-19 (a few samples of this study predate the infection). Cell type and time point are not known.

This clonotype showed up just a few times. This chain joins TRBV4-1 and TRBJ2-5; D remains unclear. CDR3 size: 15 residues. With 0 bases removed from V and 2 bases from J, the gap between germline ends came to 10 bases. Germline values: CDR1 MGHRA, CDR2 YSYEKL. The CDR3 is CASSQDPVGQETQYF. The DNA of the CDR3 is TGCGCCAGCAGCCAAGATCCGGTGGGACAAGAGACCCAGTACTTC.

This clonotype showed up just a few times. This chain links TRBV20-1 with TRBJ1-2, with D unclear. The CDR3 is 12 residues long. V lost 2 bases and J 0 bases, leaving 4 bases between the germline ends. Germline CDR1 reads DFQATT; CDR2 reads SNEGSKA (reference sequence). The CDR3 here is CSARLSNYGYTF. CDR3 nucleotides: TGCAGTGCTAGACTCTCTAACTATGGCTACACCTTC.

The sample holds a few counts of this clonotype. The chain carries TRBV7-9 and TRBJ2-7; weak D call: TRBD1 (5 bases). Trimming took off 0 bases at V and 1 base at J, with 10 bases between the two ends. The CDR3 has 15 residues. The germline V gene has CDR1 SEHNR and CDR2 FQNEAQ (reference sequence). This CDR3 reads CASSLAGKGSYEQYF. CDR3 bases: TGTGCCAGCAGCTTAGCGGGGAAGGGGTCCTACGAGCAGTACTTC.

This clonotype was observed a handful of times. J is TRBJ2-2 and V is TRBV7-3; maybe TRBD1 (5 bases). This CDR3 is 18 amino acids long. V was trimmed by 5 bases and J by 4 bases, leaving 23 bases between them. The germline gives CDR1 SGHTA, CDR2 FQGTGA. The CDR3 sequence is CASSPRIFGQGGTGELFF. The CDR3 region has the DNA TGTGCCAGCAGCCCCCGTATTTTTGGGCAGGGCGGCACCGGGGAGCTGTTTTTT.

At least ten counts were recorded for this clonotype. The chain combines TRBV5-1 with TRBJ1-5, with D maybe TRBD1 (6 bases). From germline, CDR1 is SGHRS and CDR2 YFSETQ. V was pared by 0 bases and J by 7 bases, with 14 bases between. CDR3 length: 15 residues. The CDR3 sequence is CASSLEGGAGQPQHF. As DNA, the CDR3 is TGCGCCAGCAGCTTGGAGGGGGGCGCGGGGCAGCCCCAGCATTTT.

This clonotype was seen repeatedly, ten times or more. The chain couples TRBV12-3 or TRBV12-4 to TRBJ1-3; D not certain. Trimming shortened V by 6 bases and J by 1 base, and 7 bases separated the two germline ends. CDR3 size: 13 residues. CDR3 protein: CASSGISGNTIYF. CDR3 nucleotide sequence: TGTGCCAGCAGCGGGATTTCTGGAAACACCATATATTTT.

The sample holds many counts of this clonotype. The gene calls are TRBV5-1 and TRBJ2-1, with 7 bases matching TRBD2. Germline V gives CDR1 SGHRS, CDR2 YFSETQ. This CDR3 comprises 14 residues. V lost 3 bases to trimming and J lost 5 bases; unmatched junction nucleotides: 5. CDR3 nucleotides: TGCGCCAGCAGCTATCTAGCGGAGCACAATGAGCAGTTCTTC. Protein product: CASSYLAEHNEQFF. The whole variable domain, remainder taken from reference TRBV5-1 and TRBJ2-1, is KAGVTQTPRYLIKTRGQQVTLSCSPISGHRSVSWYQQTPGQGLQFLFEYFSETQRNKGNFPGRFSGRQFSNSRSEMNVSTLELGDSALYLCASSYLAEHNEQFFGPGTRLTVL.

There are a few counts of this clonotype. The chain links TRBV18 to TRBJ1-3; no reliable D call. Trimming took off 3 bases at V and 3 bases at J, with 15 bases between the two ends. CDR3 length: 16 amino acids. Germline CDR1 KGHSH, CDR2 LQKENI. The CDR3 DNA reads TGTGCCAGCTCACCCGAGGCGCGTGCCGGTGGAAACACCATATATTTT. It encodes CASSPEARAGGNTIYF. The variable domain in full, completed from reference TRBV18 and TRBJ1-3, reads NAGVMQNPRHLVRRRGQEARLRCSPMKGHSHVYWYRQLPEEGLKFMVYLQKENIIDESGMPKERFSAEFPKEGPSILRIQQVVRGDSAAYFCASSPEARAGGNTIYFGEGSWLTVV.

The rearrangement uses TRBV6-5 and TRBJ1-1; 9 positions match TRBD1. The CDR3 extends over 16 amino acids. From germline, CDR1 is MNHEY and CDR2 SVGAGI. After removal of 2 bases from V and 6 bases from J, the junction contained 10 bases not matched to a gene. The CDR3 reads CASSYGTTGQGSEAFF. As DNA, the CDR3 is TGTGCCAGCAGTTACGGGACCACGGGACAGGGCTCTGAAGCTTTCTTT.

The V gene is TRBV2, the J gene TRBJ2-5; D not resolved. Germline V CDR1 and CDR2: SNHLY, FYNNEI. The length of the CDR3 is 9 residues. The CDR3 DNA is TGTGCTGTAGGTGGGACCCAGTACTTC. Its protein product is CAVGGTQYF.

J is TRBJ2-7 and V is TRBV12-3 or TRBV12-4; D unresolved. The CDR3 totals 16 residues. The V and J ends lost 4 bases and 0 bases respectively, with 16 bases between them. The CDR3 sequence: CASSSMSLRSSYEQYF. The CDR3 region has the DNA TGTGCCAGCAGTTCGATGAGTCTCAGGAGCTCCTACGAGCAGTACTTC.

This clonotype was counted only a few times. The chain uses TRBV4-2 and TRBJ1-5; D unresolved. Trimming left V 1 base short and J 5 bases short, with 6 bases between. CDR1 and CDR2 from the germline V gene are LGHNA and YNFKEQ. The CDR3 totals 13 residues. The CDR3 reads CASSQVKDQPQHF. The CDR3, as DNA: TGTGCCAGCAGCCAAGTCAAGGATCAGCCCCAGCATTTT.

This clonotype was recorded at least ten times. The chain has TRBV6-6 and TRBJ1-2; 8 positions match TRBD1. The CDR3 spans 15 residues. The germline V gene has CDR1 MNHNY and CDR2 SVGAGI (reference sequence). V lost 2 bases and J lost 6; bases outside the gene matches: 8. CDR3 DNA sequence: TGTGCCAGCAGTTACAGGGCAGGGGGCATGAATGGCTACACCTTC. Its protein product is CASSYRAGGMNGYTF.

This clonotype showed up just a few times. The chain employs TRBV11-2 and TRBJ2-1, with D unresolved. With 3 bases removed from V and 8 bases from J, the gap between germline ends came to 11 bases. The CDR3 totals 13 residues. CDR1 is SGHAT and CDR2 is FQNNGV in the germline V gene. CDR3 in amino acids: CASSLGIRDEQFF. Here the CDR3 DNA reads TGTGCCAGCAGCTTGGGGATTCGCGATGAGCAGTTCTTC. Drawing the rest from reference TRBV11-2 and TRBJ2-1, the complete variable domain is EAGVAQSPRYKIIEKRQSVAFWCNPISGHATLYWYQQILGQGPKLLIQFQNNGVVDDSQLPKDRFSAERLKGVDSTLKIQPAKLEDSAVYLCASSLGIRDEQFFGPGTRLTVL.

The CDR3: CASSSPGGYSNQPQHF. In DNA, the CDR3 is TGTGCCAGCAGTAGCCCTGGGGGATATAGCAATCAGCCCCAGCATTTT. The J gene is TRBJ1-5, the V gene TRBV6-1; a possible D gene is TRBD1 (5 bases). V lost 5 bases and J lost 0, with 14 bases in between. CDR3 size: 16 residues. CDR1 and CDR2 (germline): MNHNS, SASEGT.